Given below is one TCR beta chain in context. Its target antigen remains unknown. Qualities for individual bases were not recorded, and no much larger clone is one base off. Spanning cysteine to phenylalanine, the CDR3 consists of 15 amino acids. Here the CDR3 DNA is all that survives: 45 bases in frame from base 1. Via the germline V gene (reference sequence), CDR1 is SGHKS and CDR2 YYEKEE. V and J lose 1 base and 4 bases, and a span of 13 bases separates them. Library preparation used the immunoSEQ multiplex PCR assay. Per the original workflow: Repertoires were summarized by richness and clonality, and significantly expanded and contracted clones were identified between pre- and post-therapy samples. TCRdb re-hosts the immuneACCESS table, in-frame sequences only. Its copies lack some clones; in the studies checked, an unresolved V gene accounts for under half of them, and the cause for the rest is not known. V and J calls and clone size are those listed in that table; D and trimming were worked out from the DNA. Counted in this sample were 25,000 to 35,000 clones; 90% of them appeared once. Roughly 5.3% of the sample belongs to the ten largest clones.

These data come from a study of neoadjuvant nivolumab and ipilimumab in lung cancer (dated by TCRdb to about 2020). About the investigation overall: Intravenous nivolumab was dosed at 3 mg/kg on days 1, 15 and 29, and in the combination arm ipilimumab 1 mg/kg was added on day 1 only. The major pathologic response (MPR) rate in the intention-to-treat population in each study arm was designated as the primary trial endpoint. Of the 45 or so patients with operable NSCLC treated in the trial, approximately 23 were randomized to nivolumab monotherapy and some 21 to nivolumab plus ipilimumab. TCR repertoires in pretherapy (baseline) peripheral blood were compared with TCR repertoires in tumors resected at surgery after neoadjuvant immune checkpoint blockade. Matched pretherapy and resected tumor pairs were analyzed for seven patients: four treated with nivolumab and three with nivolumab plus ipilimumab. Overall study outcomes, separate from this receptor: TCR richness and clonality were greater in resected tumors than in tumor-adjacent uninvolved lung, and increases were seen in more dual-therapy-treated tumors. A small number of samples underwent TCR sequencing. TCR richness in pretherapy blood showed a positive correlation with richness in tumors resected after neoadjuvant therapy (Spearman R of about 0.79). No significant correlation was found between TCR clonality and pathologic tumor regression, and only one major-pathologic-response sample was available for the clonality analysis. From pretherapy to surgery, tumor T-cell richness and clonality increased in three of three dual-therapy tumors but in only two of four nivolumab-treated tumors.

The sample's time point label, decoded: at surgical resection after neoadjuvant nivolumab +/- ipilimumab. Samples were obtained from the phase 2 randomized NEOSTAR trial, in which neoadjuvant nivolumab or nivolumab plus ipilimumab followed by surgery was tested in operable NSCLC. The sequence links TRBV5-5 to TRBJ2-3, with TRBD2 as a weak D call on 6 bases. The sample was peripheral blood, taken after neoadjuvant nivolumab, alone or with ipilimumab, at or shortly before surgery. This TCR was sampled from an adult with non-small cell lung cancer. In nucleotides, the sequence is TGTGCCAGCAGCTTGTCGGGACTCCTATCAGATACGCAGTATTTT. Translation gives CASSLSGLLSDTQYF.